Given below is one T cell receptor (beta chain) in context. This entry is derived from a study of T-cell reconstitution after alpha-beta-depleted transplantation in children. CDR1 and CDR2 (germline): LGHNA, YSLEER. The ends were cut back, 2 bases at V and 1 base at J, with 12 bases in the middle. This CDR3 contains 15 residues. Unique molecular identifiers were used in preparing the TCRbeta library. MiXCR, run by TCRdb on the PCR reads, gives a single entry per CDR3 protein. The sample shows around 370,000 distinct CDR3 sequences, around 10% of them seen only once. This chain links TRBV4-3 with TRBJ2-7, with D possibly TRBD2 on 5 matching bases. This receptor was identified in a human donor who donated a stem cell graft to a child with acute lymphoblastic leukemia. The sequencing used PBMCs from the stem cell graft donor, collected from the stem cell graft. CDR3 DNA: TGCGCCAGCAGCCAATATAGCGCGCGTTCCTACGAGCAGTACTTC. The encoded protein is CASSQYSARSYEQYF.